Following are 23 T cell receptor beta chains from one sample sequenced in a study of blood T cell repertoires in COVID-19. This table comes from immunoSEQ multiplex PCR, and its TCRdb copy is limited to in-frame clones, with some not included. The sample includes about 170,000 clones, approximately 87% seen only once; the top ten take over 9.5%. The specimen sequenced was peripheral blood. These receptor sequences come from a woman aged 60-75 years with COVID-19, enrolled during active disease.

The rearrangement joins TRBV28 to TRBJ1-5; D ambiguous. This CDR3 has 15 residues. Germline CDR1 and CDR2: MDHEN and SYDVKM. The V end was cut by 6 bases, the J end by 4 bases, with 16 bases between. CDR3 region: CASSPIERPNQPQHF. The DNA for the CDR3 is TGTGCCAGCAGCCCCATTGAGCGTCCGAATCAGCCCCAGCATTTT.

This chain links TRBV30 with TRBJ1-2, with 11 nucleotides matching TRBD1. V shed 8 bases and J 2 bases; nucleotides not matched to a gene: 1. The CDR3 extends over 12 amino acids. CDR1 and CDR2 (germline): GTSNPN, SVGIG (reference sequence). The CDR3 here is CARDRGNYGYTF. The DNA of the CDR3 is TGTGCCAGGGACAGGGGGAACTATGGCTACACCTTC.

This clone was seen a handful of times. In DNA, the CDR3 is TGCGCCAGCAGCTTGGCCTCCGGCGGGAGGAACGAGCAGTACTTC. Protein sequence: CASSLASGGRNEQYF. The rearrangement uses TRBV5-1 and TRBJ2-7; 8 bases are a match to TRBD2. Per the germline V gene, CDR1 is SGHRS and CDR2 is YFSETQ. V lost 0 bases to trimming and J lost 5 bases; unmatched junction nucleotides: 7. The CDR3 spans 15 residues.

The V and J genes are TRBV6-5 and TRBJ2-2; possible D gene TRBD2, 5 bases. The CDR3 runs to 13 residues. Trimming left V 5 bases short and J 3 bases short, with 7 bases between. Germline V gene data show CDR1 as MNHEY and CDR2 as SVGAGI. CDR3 region: CASSMEDTGELFF. In DNA form, the CDR3 reads TGTGCCAGCAGTATGGAGGACACCGGGGAGCTGTTTTTT.

The chain couples TRBV18 to TRBJ1-5, with 9 positions matching TRBD1. This CDR3 region has 16 residues. Germline lookup yields CDR1 KGHSH and CDR2 LQKENI. V dropped 6 bases and J dropped 6; count of bases not matched to a gene: 12. CDR3 in amino acids: CASSTGGQGFGQPQHF. The CDR3 DNA is TGTGCCAGCTCCACCGGCGGACAGGGGTTTGGTCAGCCCCAGCATTTT. The complete variable domain, with remaining parts taken from reference TRBV18 and TRBJ1-5, reads NAGVMQNPRHLVRRRGQEARLRCSPMKGHSHVYWYRQLPEEGLKFMVYLQKENIIDESGMPKERFSAEFPKEGPSILRIQQVVRGDSAAYFCASSTGGQGFGQPQHFGDGTRLSIL.

A single count supports this clone. The rearrangement links TRBV7-9 to TRBJ2-1; TRBD2 aligns across 16 bases. Losses at the gene ends were 6 bases for V and 5 bases for J; bases not matched to a gene: 7. Per germline, CDR1 SEHNR and CDR2 FQNEAQ (reference sequence). The CDR3 is 17 residues long. CDR3 bases: TGTGCCAGCAGGCAGGGACTAGCGGGAGGGCCCCACAATGAGCAGTTCTTC. Translated, it gives CASRQGLAGGPHNEQFF.

The chain employs TRBV3-1 (or the pseudogene TRBV3-2) and TRBJ2-1; 13 bases are a match to TRBD2. V shed 4 bases, J shed 5 bases, and the junction held 2 bases outside the gene matches. Looked up from germline, CDR1 is LGHDT and CDR2 is YNNKEL (reference sequence). The CDR3 consists of 15 residues. This chain's CDR3 is CASSRGLAGDNEQFF. The CDR3, as DNA: TGTGCCAGCAGCCGCGGACTAGCGGGGGACAATGAGCAGTTCTTC.

The V call is TRBV11-2, the J call TRBJ2-2; 7 positions agree with TRBD1. This CDR3 contains 15 residues. CDR1 SGHAT and CDR2 FQNNGV come from the germline V gene. Losses at the gene ends were 4 bases for V and 3 bases for J; bases not matched to a gene: 5. CDR3 loop: CASSSRGTDTGELFF. The CDR3 nucleotides read TGTGCCAGCAGCTCAAGGGGGACAGACACCGGGGAGCTGTTTTTT.

The gene calls are TRBV5-1 and TRBJ2-2; TRBD2 might be the D (6 bases). The CDR3 has 15 residues. Germline loops: CDR1 SGHRS, CDR2 YFSETQ. The V end lost 5 bases, the J end lost 0 bases, and 11 bases lay between the germline ends. CDR3 amino acids: CASRPGTSNTGELFF. The CDR3 DNA is TGCGCCAGCAGGCCCGGGACTTCGAACACCGGGGAGCTGTTTTTT. Full variable domain (remainder filled in from reference TRBV5-1 and TRBJ2-2): KAGVTQTPRYLIKTRGQQVTLSCSPISGHRSVSWYQQTPGQGLQFLFEYFSETQRNKGNFPGRFSGRQFSNSRSEMNVSTLELGDSALYLCASRPGTSNTGELFFGEGSRLTVL.

The chain links TRBV6-6 to TRBJ1-5, with a weak D call TRBD1 (5 bases). Trimming pared 5 bases from V and 2 bases from J, leaving 10 bases between. Germline CDR1 MNHNY, CDR2 SVGAGI (reference sequence). This CDR3 comprises 14 residues. CDR3 protein: CASSGGGGNQPQHF. Here the CDR3 DNA reads TGTGCCAGCAGTGGAGGAGGGGGCAATCAGCCCCAGCATTTT.

The genes are TRBV9 and TRBJ1-3, with D hard to call. Trimming pared 4 bases from V and 1 base from J, leaving 21 bases between. The germline CDR1 and CDR2 sequences are SGDLS and YYNGEE. This CDR3 is 18 amino acids long. The CDR3 sequence is CASSTRGGQASSGNTIYF. CDR3 nucleotides: TGTGCCAGCAGCACCCGAGGAGGGCAAGCTTCATCTGGAAACACCATATATTTT. Supplemented by reference TRBV9 and TRBJ1-3, the full variable domain reads DSGVTQTPKHLITATGQRVTLRCSPRSGDLSVYWYQQSLDQGLQFLIQYYNGEERAKGNILERFSAQQFPDLHSELNLSSLELGDSALYFCASSTRGGQASSGNTIYFGEGSWLTVV.

This chain connects TRBV5-6 to TRBJ2-1, with TRBD2 matching over 11 bases. This CDR3 is 15 amino acids long. The junction had 5 bases not matched to a gene; V was cut back by 4 bases and J by 5 bases. In germline, CDR1 is SGHDT, CDR2 YYEEEE. The CDR3 DNA sequence: TGTGCCAGCAGCCAGAAGACTAGCGGGAACAATGAGCAGTTCTTC. Translation gives CASSQKTSGNNEQFF.

V gene TRBV30 combines with J gene TRBJ2-7; 10 nucleotides align to TRBD1. Losses at the gene ends were 1 base for V and 12 bases for J; bases not matched to a gene: 6. Germline assignment: CDR1 GTSNPN and CDR2 SVGIG (reference sequence). The CDR3 covers 12 residues. The CDR3 sequence: CAWSADRGVTYF. In DNA form, the CDR3 reads TGTGCCTGGAGTGCGGACAGGGGGGTGACGTACTTC.

This chain links TRBV4-3 with TRBJ1-6, with 7 bases identical to TRBD1. Germline V CDR1 and CDR2: LGHNA, YSLEER. V trimming: 4 bases; J trimming: 6 bases; junction bases outside the gene matches: 9. The CDR3 has 16 amino acids. CDR3 sequence reads: CASSPTGAFINSPLHF. The CDR3 DNA is TGCGCCAGCAGCCCAACAGGGGCCTTCATTAATTCACCCCTCCACTTT.

CDR3 DNA sequence: TGCAGCGTTGAGCAGGCCTACGAGCAGTACTTC. Translated: CSVEQAYEQYF. V is TRBV29-1 and J is TRBJ2-7; D is unclear. From germline, CDR1 is SQVTM and CDR2 ANQGSEA. Trimming left V 3 bases short and J 2 bases short, with 5 bases between. The length of the CDR3 is 11 residues.

The rearrangement joins TRBV7-9 to TRBJ1-2; weak D call: TRBD1 (6 bases). Germline CDR1 is SEHNR and CDR2 is FQNEAQ (reference sequence). V was cut by 2 bases and J by 6 bases, with 16 bases left in between. This CDR3 is 15 amino acids long. The CDR3 nucleotides read TGTGCCAGCAGCTTATCTCGTACAGGGAACGATGGCTACACCTTC. It specifies CASSLSRTGNDGYTF.

The chain has TRBV11-2 and TRBJ2-7; TRBD2 aligns across 14 bases. V was clipped by 3 bases and J by 5 bases; unmatched bases: 9. The CDR3 consists of 17 residues. Germline V gene sequence: CDR1 SGHAT, CDR2 FQNNGV. The CDR3 region has the DNA TGTGCCAGCAGCTTCACCCCGGGACTAGCGGGAGTCCACGAGCAGTACTTC. Translation gives CASSFTPGLAGVHEQYF. Using reference TRBV11-2 and TRBJ2-7 for the parts outside the CDR3, the full variable domain is EAGVAQSPRYKIIEKRQSVAFWCNPISGHATLYWYQQILGQGPKLLIQFQNNGVVDDSQLPKDRFSAERLKGVDSTLKIQPAKLEDSAVYLCASSFTPGLAGVHEQYFGPGTRLTVT.

This chain links TRBV6-5 with TRBJ1-2; 10 nucleotides match TRBD1. CDR1 is MNHEY and CDR2 is SVGAGI in the germline V gene. The CDR3 is 15 amino acids. After removal of 7 bases from V and 2 bases from J, the junction contained 7 bases not matched to a gene. The chain's CDR3 is CASISMGQGNYGYTF. The CDR3 DNA reads as TGTGCCAGCATCTCAATGGGACAGGGGAACTATGGCTACACCTTC.

As DNA, the CDR3 is TGTGCCAGCAGCCAAGGAGGGAATGAGCAGTTCTTC. Translating gives CASSQGGNEQFF. The V gene is TRBV6-5, the J gene TRBJ2-1; D possibly corresponds to TRBD2 (6 bases). Germline lookup yields CDR1 MNHEY and CDR2 SVGAGI. The CDR3 spans 12 residues. The ends were cut back, 6 bases at V and 7 bases at J, with 10 bases in the middle.

CDR3: CASSKGLAGVTGELFF. Written as DNA, the CDR3 is TGTGCCAGCAGCAAGGGACTAGCGGGTGTCACCGGGGAGCTGTTTTTT. The chain employs TRBV5-5 and TRBJ2-2, with 12 bases lining up with TRBD2. Per germline, CDR1 SGHKS and CDR2 YYEKEE (reference sequence). CDR3 length: 16 amino acids. Losses at the gene ends were 4 bases for V and 4 bases for J; bases not matched to a gene: 5.

This chain links TRBV6-5 with TRBJ1-3; no reliable D call. The CDR3 has 15 residues. In germline, CDR1 is MNHEY, CDR2 SVGAGI. Trimming cost V 5 bases and J 0 bases, with 11 bases left between them. CDR3 sequence (DNA): TGTGCCAGCAGTACTGAGTCCTTCTCTGGAAACACCATATATTTT. Protein product: CASSTESFSGNTIYF.

The chain combines TRBV5-5 with TRBJ1-2; D unresolved. Trimming pared 0 bases from V and 8 bases from J, leaving 14 bases between. The CDR3 is 14 amino acids. Germline V lookup: CDR1 SGHKS, CDR2 YYEKEE (reference sequence). DNA for the CDR3: TGTGCCAGCAGCTTGGGGGCAGGAGGTGAAGGCTACACCTTC. Translation: CASSLGAGGEGYTF.

V and J are TRBV27 and TRBJ2-2, with 9 nucleotides matching TRBD1. Germline CDR1 reads MNHEY; CDR2 reads SMNVEV (reference sequence). The CDR3 extends over 15 amino acids. V was clipped by 2 bases and J by 7 bases; unmatched bases: 5. CDR3 nucleotide sequence: TGTGCCAGCAGTTTAGAGACAGGGGGATACGGGGAGCTGTTTTTT. It specifies CASSLETGGYGELFF.